The 5 T cell receptor beta chains presented below share a single source sample, sequenced in a study of CD8+ T cells in alopecia areata. Treatment reported: oral pan-JAK inhibitor, 5-10 mg twice daily. Extraction of RNA preceded its reverse transcription into cDNA, which served as the sequencing template. Profiling relied on immunoSEQ multiplex PCR, and the TCRdb table lists in-frame clones only, not all of them. The table lists 150,000 to 200,000 clones, roughly 60% of them singletons, with approximately 0.93% in the top ten. The sample consisted of CD4+ T cells sorted from blood, taken at week 24, from a patient treated with tofacitinib. The receptor set was obtained from a human donor with alopecia areata.

The genes are TRBV9 and TRBJ1-5; TRBD1 might be the D (6 bases). Germline V CDR1 and CDR2: SGDLS, YYNGEE. Trimming stripped 2 bases from V and 7 bases from J, with 16 bases between. The CDR3 is 15 amino acids. The CDR3 protein is CASSVGRGAGQPQHF. CDR3 nucleotide sequence: TGTGCCAGCAGCGTCGGCCGGGGGGCGGGACAGCCCCAGCATTTT.

The chain joins TRBV30 to TRBJ1-3, with a weak D call TRBD1 (6 bases). The germline CDR1 and CDR2 sequences are GTSNPN and SVGIG (reference sequence). The CDR3 has 16 amino acids. Trimming stripped 2 bases from V and 1 base from J, with 15 bases between. CDR3 residues: CAWSPLSGTSGNTIYF. CDR3 DNA sequence: TGTGCCTGGAGTCCACTCTCAGGGACATCTGGAAACACCATATATTTT.

The chain uses TRBV15 and TRBJ1-2; a weak D match, TRBD1 (6 bases). Trimming removed 3 bases at V and 4 bases at J, with 15 bases between. The CDR3 is 15 amino acids. Germline assignment: CDR1 LNHNV and CDR2 YYDKDF (reference sequence). The CDR3 coding sequence is TGTGCCACCAGCAGGGCCGAAGGGGGGTTCTATGGCTACACCTTC. Protein product: CATSRAEGGFYGYTF.

J is TRBJ1-6 and V is TRBV20-1; unclear D gene. The V gene's germline CDR1 is DFQATT and CDR2 SNEGSKA (reference sequence). Deletions cut 5 bases from V and 14 bases from J, with 10 bases between. This CDR3 is 10 amino acids long. In nucleotides, the CDR3 is TGCAGTGCTGAGGGTACGGCCCTCCACTTT. It yields the protein CSAEGTALHF.

The chain links TRBV30 to TRBJ1-1; perhaps TRBD1 as D (5 bases). The germline CDR1 and CDR2 sequences are GTSNPN and SVGIG (reference sequence). The CDR3 extends over 15 amino acids. The V end lost 1 base, the J end lost 5 bases, and 17 bases lay between the germline ends. In nucleotides, the CDR3 is TGTGCCTGGAGTGCCCCGGGGGGAATGGGGACTGAAGCTTTCTTT. Amino acids: CAWSAPGGMGTEAFF.